Each of the 2 T cell receptor beta chains below was sequenced from the same sample in a study of blood T cell repertoires in COVID-19. Libraries were prepared by immunoSEQ multiplex PCR; TCRdb keeps only in-frame clonotypes and omits some of them. The profile covers about 35,000 clones, with 75% to 90% appearing a single time and around 9.1% taken by the ten largest. The sequenced material came from peripheral blood. The receptors shown here come from a man at least 80 years old with active COVID-19.

This clone occurred a few times. The genes are TRBV3-1 (or the pseudogene TRBV3-2) and TRBJ2-1; TRBD2 agrees at 12 bases. Germline V gene sequence: CDR1 LGHDT, CDR2 YNNKEL (reference sequence). The V segment lost 4 bases and the J segment 7 bases; nucleotides outside the gene matches: 11. This CDR3 is 17 amino acids long. The CDR3 protein is CASSRNRLAGDRNEQFF. The CDR3 DNA is TGTGCCAGCAGCCGAAACCGACTAGCGGGAGATAGGAATGAGCAGTTCTTC.

This clone is medium-sized. The rearrangement uses TRBV6-1 and TRBJ1-2; D is unclear. Germline CDR1 MNHNS, CDR2 SASEGT. V was shortened by 2 bases and J by 7 bases, with 11 bases between the two germline ends. CDR3 length equals 13 residues. The CDR3: CASSETAVGGYTF. Here the CDR3 DNA reads TGTGCCAGCAGTGAAACGGCGGTGGGTGGCTACACCTTC.